This T cell receptor beta chain came from a study of blood T cell repertoires in COVID-19. Across the study: Acute-phase and convalescent COVID-19 samples originated in the United States, Italy and Spain.

Losses at the gene ends were 1 base for V and 6 bases for J; bases not matched to a gene: 4. The germline gives CDR1 SGHTA, CDR2 FQGNSA. The CDR3 consists of 14 residues. Enrollees, roughly 18 to 89 years old, lived in 24 US areas. Contact with a PCR-confirmed or clinician-diagnosed COVID-19 case occurred within 2 weeks of entry. Using immunoSEQ multiplex PCR, the repertoire was profiled, and TCRdb retains in-frame clones only, with some absent. The data show some 190,000 clones, 84% seen once. The TCR comes from a woman in her twenties or thirties who had been exposed to COVID-19. The chain carries TRBV7-2 and TRBJ2-7; TRBD1 agrees at 9 bases. Sequencing input: PBMCs or T cells enriched from blood (not recorded which). CDR3 bases: TGTGCCAGCAGCTTAGGCTGGGACAGGGTCGAGCAGTACTTC. Amino acid sequence: CASSLGWDRVEQYF.